This TCR beta chain is drawn from a study of T cells after posttransplantation cyclophosphamide. Treatment was busulfan-fludarabine conditioning, a marrow graft, and cyclophosphamide on days +3 and +4. With 2 bases clipped from V and 3 bases from J, the junction kept 15 bases outside the gene matches. CDR1 SGHRS and CDR2 YFSETQ come from the germline V gene. The CDR3 spans 20 residues. Study findings and constraints: Donor CD8+ memory clones often dominated recipient blood repertoires at later times.

Concerning this clone itself: Its cognate antigen is unknown.

The protocol was immunoSEQ multiplex PCR, while the TCRdb copy is restricted to in-frame clones and leaves out a portion. The sample gives approximately 39,000 clones, 78% of which show up once; 7% to 8.5% is in the top ten. This specimen consisted of CD4+ T cells sorted from blood, obtained approximately 1,900 days after a stem cell transplant with posttransplant cyclophosphamide. This TCR was sampled from a female patient aged 40 to 50 who received an allogeneic stem cell transplant from a related donor, was CMV-positive, and had no GVHD. Part of the T cells may come from the graft donor. V is TRBV5-1 and J is TRBJ2-1; the match to TRBD1 covers 12 bases. The CDR3 sequence: CASSFPGGTGGARGYNEQFF. CDR3 nucleotide sequence: TGCGCCAGCAGCTTTCCCGGGGGGACAGGGGGCGCGCGGGGCTACAATGAGCAGTTCTTC.